The 25 T cell receptor beta chains given below trace back to one sample, sequenced in a study of glioma-infiltrating T cells after dendritic cell vaccination. Here immunoSEQ multiplex PCR was the method, and the copy in TCRdb shows in-frame clones only, minus some. The sample gives 55,000 to 70,000 clones, around four fifths of which show up once; over 8.5% is in the top ten. The sequencing here drew on blood, taken before dendritic cell vaccination. The receptor source for this set is a human donor with glioblastoma.

V and J are TRBV23-1 and TRBJ1-1; 7 nucleotides align to TRBD1. TRBV23-1 is placed among ORFs of uncertain function. The V gene end was trimmed by 3 bases and the J gene end by 5 bases; junction bases not matched to a gene: 6. This CDR3 is 14 amino acids long. CDR3 protein: CASSHRDSSTEAFF. In nucleotides, the CDR3 is TGCGCCAGCAGTCATAGGGACAGTTCTACTGAAGCTTTCTTT.

The gene calls are TRBV6-1 and TRBJ1-1, with TRBD1 as a possible D gene (5 bases). This CDR3 is 12 amino acids long. Trimming removed 8 bases from V and 5 bases from J, with 12 bases in between. Germline V gives CDR1 MNHNS, CDR2 SASEGT. The CDR3 DNA sequence: TGTGCCAGCGATCAGGGTGGGACTGAAGCTTTCTTT. This encodes CASDQGGTEAFF.

This clone has more than one count but fewer than ten. The chain links TRBV10-2 to TRBJ1-2, with D possibly matching TRBD1 (5 bases). The length of the CDR3 is 13 residues. The germline V gene has CDR1 WSHSY and CDR2 SAAADI. V gave up 2 bases and J gave up 6 bases, with 10 bases separating them. The CDR3 sequence: CASSERGENGYTF. The CDR3 DNA reads TGCGCCAGCAGTGAGAGGGGCGAGAATGGCTACACCTTC.

The V gene is TRBV6-5, the J gene TRBJ2-7; D gene uncertain. Per germline, CDR1 MNHEY and CDR2 SVGAGI. The CDR3 is 12 residues long. Trimming shortened V by 5 bases and J by 0 bases, and 5 bases separated the two germline ends. The CDR3 DNA follows: TGTGCCAGCAGTGACAACTCCTACGAGCAGTACTTC. It yields the protein CASSDNSYEQYF.

The V call is TRBV6-1, the J call TRBJ2-3; 9 bases align to TRBD2. Per the germline V gene, CDR1 is MNHNS and CDR2 is SASEGT. J gave up 4 bases and V 6 bases, and 8 bases lay outside the gene matches. This CDR3 has 15 amino acids. CDR3 sequence (DNA): TGTGCCAGCAGGGAAAGCGGGGGGAGATCAGATACGCAGTATTTT. Amino acids: CASRESGGRSDTQYF.

The rearrangement uses TRBV18 and TRBJ1-4, with D uncertain. Trimming removed 5 bases at V and 8 bases at J, with 15 bases between. CDR3 size: 14 residues. Germline loops: CDR1 KGHSH, CDR2 LQKENI. CDR3 sequence: CASSSGTAEEKLFF. The CDR3, as DNA: TGTGCCAGCTCATCCGGCACAGCTGAGGAAAAACTGTTTTTT.

CDR3 region: CASVNIAGSPLHF. Written as DNA, the CDR3 is TGTGCCAGCGTAAACATAGCCGGGTCACCCCTCCACTTT. The V call is TRBV7-9, the J call TRBJ1-6; D is unclear. The CDR3 runs 13 residues. The germline V gene has CDR1 SEHNR and CDR2 FQNEAQ (reference sequence). V lost 8 bases and J 10 bases, leaving 15 bases between the germline ends.

The V call is TRBV5-4, the J call TRBJ1-1, with TRBD1 as a possible D gene (6 bases). V lost 2 bases and J 1 base, leaving 12 bases between the germline ends. The CDR3 has 15 residues. Germline assignment: CDR1 SGHNT and CDR2 YYREEE (reference sequence). CDR3 protein: CASSFPGAKNTEAFF. CDR3 sequence (DNA): TGTGCCAGCAGCTTTCCAGGGGCCAAGAACACTGAAGCTTTCTTT.

This clone was seen more than once but under ten times. The chain joins TRBV6-1 to TRBJ1-1; D gene uncertain. From germline, CDR1 is MNHNS and CDR2 SASEGT. Between the trimmed V and J ends, which lost 2 bases and 4 bases, there was a span of 8 bases. The CDR3 is 13 amino acids. The CDR3 sequence is CASSETQRTEAFF. DNA of the CDR3: TGTGCCAGCAGTGAAACCCAGCGCACTGAAGCTTTCTTT.

This chain uses TRBV29-1 with TRBJ1-1, with no clear D. Germline V gene sequence: CDR1 SQVTM, CDR2 ANQGSEA. Trimming left V 6 bases short and J 1 base short, with 6 bases between. The CDR3 length is 11 residues. CDR3 sequence reads: CSVGRNTEAFF. CDR3 bases: TGCAGCGTAGGGAGGAACACTGAAGCTTTCTTT.

The chain recombines TRBV20-1 with TRBJ2-7; D might be TRBD1 (5 bases). V was cut by 4 bases and J by 6 bases, with 10 bases left in between. The CDR3 sequence is 11 residues long. From germline, CDR1 is DFQATT and CDR2 SNEGSKA (reference sequence). In DNA, the CDR3 is TGCAGTGCTAAACAGGTATTCGAGCAGTACTTC. This encodes CSAKQVFEQYF.

The J gene is TRBJ2-7, the V gene TRBV15; maybe TRBD2 (5 bases). This CDR3 is built from 13 residues. Deletions cut 1 base from V and 6 bases from J, with 10 bases between. Looked up from germline, CDR1 is LNHNV and CDR2 is YYDKDF (reference sequence). CDR3 in amino acids: CATSRGSGLEQYF. The CDR3 nucleotides read TGTGCCACCAGCAGAGGATCAGGACTCGAGCAGTACTTC.

The V gene is TRBV19, the J gene TRBJ1-1; TRBD1 matches 9 bases. The CDR3 length is 14 residues. In germline, CDR1 is LNHDA, CDR2 SQIVND (reference sequence). Trimming took 10 bases from V and 4 from J; bases not matched to a gene: 10. CDR3: CATQDRGLSTEAFF. The CDR3 DNA reads TGTGCCACCCAGGACAGGGGTTTATCCACTGAAGCTTTCTTT.

This clone was seen only a few times. The chain carries TRBV23-1 and TRBJ2-7, with 7 bases fitting TRBD2. TRBV23-1 is identified as an open reading frame with a role that is uncertain. The CDR3 totals 15 residues. Trimming at V came to 3 bases and at J to 2 bases, leaving 7 bases not matched to a gene. The CDR3 nucleotides read TGCGCCAGCAGTCACACCCGGGAGGCCCCCTACGAGCAGTACTTC. Translating it yields CASSHTREAPYEQYF.

The rearrangement uses TRBV7-8 and TRBJ1-1; D remains unclear. This CDR3 contains 16 residues. In germline, CDR1 is SGHVS, CDR2 FQNEAQ. V lost 1 base and J 0 bases, leaving 12 bases between the germline ends. CDR3 loop: CASSLVAGSMNTEAFF. CDR3 bases: TGTGCCAGCAGCTTAGTGGCAGGCTCCATGAACACTGAAGCTTTCTTT.

The chain couples TRBV7-9 to TRBJ1-2; D is ambiguous. The germline CDR1 and CDR2 sequences are SEHNR and FQNEAQ (reference sequence). Trimming took off 5 bases at V and 4 bases at J, with 11 bases between the two ends. CDR3 size: 13 residues. The CDR3 nucleotides are TGTGCCAGCAGCGTGCAGAATTCCTATGGCTACACCTTC. Translating it yields CASSVQNSYGYTF.

The chain couples TRBV23-1 to TRBJ2-7, with D perhaps matching TRBD1 (6 bases). TRBV23-1 is assigned to the ORF class and has an uncertain function. The CDR3 is made up of 13 amino acids. The germline V and J ends were trimmed by 0 bases and 7 bases, with 10 bases remaining between them. The CDR3 region has the DNA TGCGCCAGCAGTCAATCAGGGGGTAGGGAGCAGTACTTC. Translation: CASSQSGGREQYF.

The chain has TRBV19 and TRBJ1-5; D gene unclear. Germline values: CDR1 LNHDA, CDR2 SQIVND (reference sequence). The CDR3 is 12 residues long. Trimming pared 6 bases from V and 0 bases from J, leaving 3 bases between. The CDR3 bases are TGTGCCAGTAGCGGTAGCAATCAGCCCCAGCATTTT. Amino acid sequence: CASSGSNQPQHF.

This chain links TRBV7-9 with TRBJ2-7; no definite D call. Germline V gene sequence: CDR1 SEHNR, CDR2 FQNEAQ (reference sequence). Trimming removed 5 bases from V and 2 bases from J, with 4 bases in between. The CDR3 consists of 11 residues. For the CDR3, the DNA is TGTGCCAGCAGCACAACCTACGAGCAGTACTTC. Protein sequence: CASSTTYEQYF.

This chain joins TRBV5-1 and TRBJ2-7, with 12 positions matching TRBD2. From germline, CDR1 is SGHRS and CDR2 YFSETQ. This CDR3 region has 15 residues. J was trimmed by 9 bases and V by 4 bases; bases with no gene match: 11. This CDR3 is CASSDRLAGVFGQYF. The CDR3 DNA follows: TGCGCCAGCAGCGATAGACTAGCGGGGGTTTTCGGGCAGTACTTC.

This CDR3 is CASSLYRIEEAFF. CDR3 bases: TGCGCCAGCAGCTTGTACAGGATCGAAGAAGCTTTCTTT. The J gene is TRBJ1-1, the V gene TRBV5-1; a weak D match, TRBD1 (5 bases). Germline V gene data show CDR1 as SGHRS and CDR2 as YFSETQ. V lost 1 base and J 8 bases, leaving 12 bases between the germline ends. The CDR3 totals 13 residues.

The V call is TRBV21-1, the J call TRBJ2-1; whether TRBD2, the table's D call, matches the DNA was not checked. TRBV21-1 represents a pseudogene. CDR3 length: 12 amino acids. The CDR3 loop reads CASRKGLLEQFF. CDR3 in DNA: TGTGCCAGCAGGAAGGGACTTTTGGAGCAGTTCTTC.

This clone appeared once. Here the CDR3 reads CASRPGSNYGYTF. CDR3 coding DNA: TGTGCCAGCAGACCCGGTTCTAACTATGGCTACACCTTC. The V call is TRBV28, the J call TRBJ1-2; D remains ambiguous. Germline assignment: CDR1 MDHEN and CDR2 SYDVKM. This CDR3 spans 13 amino acids. V lost 6 bases, J lost 0 bases, and 8 bases lay in between.

This CDR3 reads CASSLSSHEQYF. The CDR3 DNA sequence: TGTGCCAGCAGCCTTAGTAGCCACGAGCAGTACTTC. The J gene is TRBJ2-7, the V gene TRBV6-6, with D uncertain. The CDR3 runs 12 residues. Trimming took 6 bases from V and 5 from J, leaving 11 bases between them. Germline V CDR1 and CDR2: MNHNY, SVGAGI (reference sequence).

A single count supports this clone. The rearrangement joins TRBV7-2 to TRBJ2-5; the D gene is possibly TRBD2 (5 bases). The germline CDR1 and CDR2 sequences are SGHTA and FQGNSA. Deletions cut 8 bases from V and 7 bases from J, with 17 bases between. The CDR3 covers 13 residues. CDR3 sequence reads: CASRDPGMGTQYF. The CDR3 DNA follows: TGTGCCAGCCGGGATCCAGGCATGGGGACCCAGTACTTC.